This T cell receptor beta chain was found in a study of blood T cell repertoires in COVID-19. Study in general: Collection of acute and convalescent COVID-19 samples took place in the United States, Italy and Spain. From T cells, B-cell-depleted T cells, or PBMCs came the material, which was cDNA or gDNA.

As handled by the study authors: Amplifying reference gene primers gave estimates of nucleated cell counts. Libraries were prepared by immunoSEQ multiplex PCR; TCRdb keeps only in-frame clonotypes and omits some of them. That table is the source of V, J and clone size, and D and trimming were worked out from the DNA. This table holds some 250,000 clones, roughly 86% found once. The CDR3 contains 14 residues. CDR1 is SGHTA and CDR2 is FQGNSA in the germline V gene. The V segment lost 4 bases and the J segment 5 bases; nucleotides outside the gene matches: 6. The sample comprised peripheral blood. V is TRBV7-2 and J is TRBJ2-7; 9 bases map to TRBD1. The TCR was taken from a human donor in a cohort sampled during active COVID-19. The CDR3 region is CASSSTGGMNEQYF. In DNA form, the CDR3 reads TGTGCCAGCAGCTCCACAGGGGGCATGAACGAGCAGTACTTC.